This T cell receptor beta chain was obtained from a study of blood T cell repertoires in COVID-19. The wider study: The United States, Italy and Spain provided the acute and convalescent COVID-19 samples. Sources were T cells, B-cell-depleted T cells, or PBMCs; the material itself was cDNA or gDNA.

With V trimmed by 7 bases and J by 8 bases, 5 bases remained unmatched. This CDR3 region has 13 residues. Germline V gives CDR1 SEHNR, CDR2 FQNEAQ (reference sequence). This clone was recorded once. As processed by the authors: Cell counts per sample came from amplifying reference gene primers. Method: immunoSEQ multiplex PCR; TCRdb's copy keeps in-frame clones and lacks some. That table furnishes V, J and clone size, whereas the DNA furnished D and trimming. The sample includes about 260,000 clones, around 86% seen only once; the top ten take about 9.8%. This sequence originates from a man in his forties or fifties who had recovered from COVID-19. The chain recombines TRBV7-9 with TRBJ1-6; TRBD1 aligns across 7 bases. Sequenced material: peripheral blood. CDR3 in amino acids: CASTRDSYSPLHF. CDR3 DNA sequence: TGTGCCAGCACCCGGGACAGTTATTCACCCCTCCACTTT. The entire variable domain, with the rest obtained from reference TRBV7-9 and TRBJ1-6, is as follows: DTGVSQNPRHKITKRGQNVTFRCDPISEHNRLYWYRQTLGQGPEFLTYFQNEAQLEKSRLLSDRFSAERPKGSFSTLEIQRTEQGDSAMYLCASTRDSYSPLHFGNGTRLTVT.